Listed here are 26 T cell receptor beta chains from one sample, sequenced in a study of CD8 T cells in ankylosing spondylitis. TCRdb reprocessed the 5' RACE reads via MiXCR and lists one record per CDR3 protein. The sample contains 180,000 or so distinct CDR3 sequences, roughly 12% of which appear only once. Sequencing input: blood, either unsorted or a sorted T cell fraction (not recorded which). The receptors were sampled from a male donor with ankylosing spondylitis or in good health (not recorded which).

The CDR3, as DNA: TGTGCCAGCAGACTCGGGACAGGACTTGGAAATGAAAAACTGTTTTTT. Translation: CASRLGTGLGNEKLFF. V is TRBV2 and J is TRBJ1-4; the match to TRBD1 covers 8 bases. The CDR3 runs to 16 residues. V shed 6 bases and J 5 bases; nucleotides not matched to a gene: 11. Per the germline V gene, CDR1 is SNHLY and CDR2 is FYNNEI.

This clonotype was counted ten times or more. The V gene is TRBV5-1, the J gene TRBJ2-7, with TRBD1 matching over 8 bases. The J segment lost 7 bases and the V segment lost 4 bases, leaving 10 bases of the junction unmatched. CDR1 is SGHRS and CDR2 is YFSETQ in the germline V gene. This CDR3 has 14 residues. The CDR3 sequence is CASSLDRAPREQYF. The CDR3 region has the DNA TGCGCCAGCAGCCTGGACAGGGCCCCGAGGGAGCAGTACTTC.

This clonotype came up many times. This chain connects TRBV27 to TRBJ2-7; TRBD1 might be the D (5 bases). CDR3 length: 15 amino acids. CDR1 is MNHEY and CDR2 is SMNVEV in the germline V gene (reference sequence). V was cut by 2 bases and J by 2 bases, with 13 bases left in between. The CDR3 coding sequence is TGTGCCAGCAGTTTAGAAGCAGGGCACACCTACGAGCAGTACTTC. This codes for CASSLEAGHTYEQYF.

This clonotype was seen ten or more times. This sequence joins TRBV29-1 and TRBJ1-2, with 9 bases lining up with TRBD1. Trimming at V came to 5 bases and at J to 2 bases, leaving 12 bases not matched to a gene. Looked up from germline, CDR1 is SQVTM and CDR2 is ANQGSEA. The CDR3 contains 16 residues. CDR3 residues: CSVRPPRTGVNYGYTF. The CDR3 DNA sequence: TGCAGCGTTCGCCCCCCTCGGACAGGGGTCAACTATGGCTACACCTTC.

This clonotype was seen ten or more times. This rearrangement joins TRBV15 to TRBJ2-1, with D possibly matching TRBD1 (6 bases). Germline CDR1 reads LNHNV; CDR2 reads YYDKDF (reference sequence). The CDR3 has 16 residues. Trimming pared 1 base from V and 4 bases from J, leaving 14 bases between. CDR3 DNA sequence: TGTGCCACCAGCAGAGTAAGGGGGAGTTCTTACAATGAGCAGTTCTTC. Amino acid sequence: CATSRVRGSSYNEQFF.

This clonotype was detected a few times. This chain uses TRBV5-1 with TRBJ2-1, with D possibly TRBD1 on 8 matching bases. This CDR3 comprises 16 residues. V lost 0 bases to trimming and J lost 5 bases, with 15 bases between them. CDR1 SGHRS and CDR2 YFSETQ come from the germline V gene. CDR3 region: CASSLDRGGMDNEQFF. In DNA, the CDR3 is TGCGCCAGCAGCTTGGACAGGGGGGGCATGGACAATGAGCAGTTCTTC.

This clonotype was observed many times. The chain joins TRBV5-6 to TRBJ2-1; 12 bases fit TRBD2. This CDR3 region has 17 residues. Germline loops: CDR1 SGHDT, CDR2 YYEEEE. V lost 4 bases and J lost 3; bases outside the gene matches: 8. The CDR3 DNA is TGTGCCAGCAGCCTGAGGACTAGCGGGATAAGCTACAATGAGCAGTTCTTC. Amino acid sequence: CASSLRTSGISYNEQFF.

The chain joins TRBV4-2 to TRBJ2-7, with TRBD2 identical over 11 bases. Trimming cost V 0 bases and J 5 bases; bases outside gene matches: 9. The CDR3 spans 17 residues. The germline V gene has CDR1 LGHNA and CDR2 YNFKEQ. CDR3 coding DNA: TGTGCCAGCAGCCAAGAGTTATTAGCGGGAGGGCCGGACGAGCAGTACTTC. This gives the protein CASSQELLAGGPDEQYF.

This clonotype was seen repeatedly, ten times or more. The chain uses TRBV7-6 and TRBJ1-1, with 11 bases identical to TRBD1. Germline CDR1 and CDR2: SGHVS and FNYEAQ. The CDR3 spans 17 residues. The V gene end was trimmed by 3 bases and the J gene end by 6 bases; junction bases not matched to a gene: 12. The chain's CDR3 is CASSLAGTGGIGAEAFF. The DNA of the CDR3 is TGTGCCAGCAGCTTGGCCGGGACAGGGGGGATTGGGGCTGAAGCTTTCTTT.

This clonotype was recorded a few times. The chain employs TRBV3-1 and TRBJ2-3, with a weak D call TRBD1 (5 bases). Between the trimmed V and J ends, which lost 6 bases and 2 bases, there was a span of 27 bases. There are 19 residues in the CDR3. Germline loops: CDR1 LGHDT, CDR2 YNNKEL (reference sequence). The CDR3 DNA sequence: TGTGCCAGCAGTTTTTCTGGGGCAGGCAGGGCGGTGACCACAGATACGCAGTATTTT. This sequence encodes CASSFSGAGRAVTTDTQYF.

This clonotype turned up a few times. The chain recombines TRBV4-2 with TRBJ2-3; TRBD2 aligns across 10 bases. CDR3 length: 19 residues. The V gene's germline CDR1 is LGHNA and CDR2 YNFKEQ. J was trimmed by 0 bases and V by 4 bases; bases with no gene match: 13. CDR3 residues: CASSRSLAGDSSSTDTQYF. The DNA of the CDR3 is TGTGCCAGCAGCCGGAGTCTAGCGGGAGACTCCTCTAGCACAGATACGCAGTATTTT.

This clonotype was seen many times. This chain uses TRBV14 with TRBJ2-2; a possible D gene is TRBD2 (5 bases). Trimming took 1 base from V and 9 from J, leaving 12 bases between them. The CDR3 totals 14 residues. Germline V gene lookup returns CDR1 SGHDN and CDR2 FVKESK. CDR3 bases: TGTGCCAGCAGCCAAGTTCGTTCGGGGAGGGAGCTGTTTTTT. Translating it yields CASSQVRSGRELFF.

This clonotype was seen ten or more times. The chain employs TRBV12-3 or TRBV12-4 and TRBJ2-5; no definite D call. There are 15 residues in the CDR3. Trimming shortened V by 6 bases and J by 3 bases, and 17 bases separated the two germline ends. In DNA form, the CDR3 reads TGTGCCAGCAGCCCCGGCAGGTGGAGTGAAGAGACCCAGTACTTC. This sequence encodes CASSPGRWSEETQYF.

The chain recombines TRBV5-1 with TRBJ1-4; 11 bases line up with TRBD1. The germline V gene encodes CDR1 SGHRS and CDR2 YFSETQ. This CDR3 has 16 residues. The trim removed 2 bases at V and 7 bases at J, leaving 7 bases unmatched. This CDR3 is CASSFRTGGLSEKLFF. CDR3 nucleotide sequence: TGCGCCAGCAGCTTCCGGACAGGGGGCCTTAGTGAAAAACTGTTTTTT. The variable domain in full, completed from reference TRBV5-1 and TRBJ1-4, reads KAGVTQTPRYLIKTRGQQVTLSCSPISGHRSVSWYQQTPGQGLQFLFEYFSETQRNKGNFPGRFSGRQFSNSRSEMNVSTLELGDSALYLCASSFRTGGLSEKLFFGSGTQLSVL.

This clonotype was seen at least ten times. The V and J genes are TRBV12-3 or TRBV12-4 and TRBJ2-1; TRBD2 is a possible D gene (6 bases). The V end was cut by 6 bases, the J end by 4 bases, with 16 bases between. The CDR3 is 15 amino acids. CDR3 in DNA: TGTGCCAGCAGCCCTGAATTTGCGGGATACAATGAGCAGTTCTTC. This sequence encodes CASSPEFAGYNEQFF.

The chain links TRBV9 to TRBJ1-2, with TRBD1 as a possible D gene (5 bases). Trimming took 4 bases from V and 3 from J, leaving 10 bases between them. Germline V gene sequence: CDR1 SGDLS, CDR2 YYNGEE. This CDR3 is 13 amino acids long. The CDR3 loop is CASSPGTDYGYTF. The CDR3 nucleotides are TGTGCCAGCAGCCCCGGGACGGACTATGGCTACACCTTC.

This clonotype was counted at least ten times. This sequence joins TRBV12-3 or TRBV12-4 and TRBJ1-3, with a tentative D call TRBD1 (6 bases). Trimming took 6 bases from V and 0 from J, leaving 18 bases between them. The CDR3 consists of 17 residues. This CDR3 reads CASSFATQGFSGNTIYF. CDR3 DNA sequence: TGTGCCAGCAGCTTCGCCACACAGGGTTTCTCTGGAAACACCATATATTTT.

This clonotype was counted at least ten times. V usage is TRBV20-1 and J usage is TRBJ2-1; D tentatively fits TRBD1 or TRBD2 (6 bases each). Trimming stripped 6 bases from V and 2 bases from J, with 14 bases between. The CDR3 sequence is 14 residues long. CDR1 and CDR2 from the germline V gene are DFQATT and SNEGSKA (reference sequence). CDR3 protein: CSAAGHRTYNEQFF. CDR3 DNA sequence: TGCAGTGCGGCGGGACATCGAACCTACAATGAGCAGTTCTTC.

The chain combines TRBV20-1 with TRBJ1-1; 8 bases are a match to TRBD1. CDR1 and CDR2 from the germline V gene are DFQATT and SNEGSKA (reference sequence). The CDR3 length is 17 residues. V lost 8 bases to trimming and J lost 2 bases; unmatched junction nucleotides: 19. CDR3 region: CSFPPVGQGKLNTEAFF. The CDR3 DNA sequence: TGCAGTTTCCCCCCGGTTGGACAGGGTAAACTTAACACTGAAGCTTTCTTT.

This clonotype was seen a few times. The chain has TRBV6-2 or TRBV6-3 and TRBJ2-1; D is possibly TRBD1 or TRBD2 (5 bases each). Trimming left V 5 bases short and J 12 bases short, with 11 bases between. The CDR3 totals 11 residues. Looked up from germline, CDR1 is MNHEY and CDR2 is SVGEGT. In nucleotides, the CDR3 is TGTGCCAGCAGTAGCGCTGGGGGGCAGTTCTTC. Its translation: CASSSAGGQFF.

Of note for this clonotype: This clone may be a read error of a much larger clone one base away. The chain links TRBV6-1 to TRBJ1-1; TRBD1 might be the D (5 bases). Germline-derived CDR1 and CDR2 are MNHNS and SASEGT. This CDR3 comprises 11 residues. CDR3 residues: CTSLGTYEAFF. CDR3 in DNA: TGTACCAGCCTTGGGACGTATGAAGCTTTCTTT.

In this sample, this clonotype turned up many times. The J gene is TRBJ2-7, the V gene TRBV4-1; D is possibly TRBD1 (6 bases). Germline V gene sequence: CDR1 MGHRA, CDR2 YSYEKL. This CDR3 has 16 residues. V lost 0 bases and J lost 0, with 12 bases in between. CDR3: CASSQDDRTFSYEQYF. The CDR3 region has the DNA TGCGCCAGCAGCCAAGATGACAGGACCTTCTCCTACGAGCAGTACTTC.

There are many counts of this clonotype. The V call is TRBV6-1, the J call TRBJ2-4, with no clear D. CDR3 length: 14 residues. The ends were cut back, 7 bases at V and 1 base at J, with 11 bases in the middle. The V gene's germline CDR1 is MNHNS and CDR2 SASEGT. The chain's CDR3 is CASTESGAKNIQYF. CDR3 in DNA: TGTGCCAGCACCGAATCAGGTGCCAAAAACATTCAGTACTTC.

This clonotype was observed a handful of times. The chain couples TRBV7-2 to TRBJ2-5; D perhaps matches TRBD1 (5 bases). Germline V CDR1 and CDR2: SGHTA, FQGNSA. This CDR3 spans 15 amino acids. Trimming pared 5 bases from V and 3 bases from J, leaving 16 bases between. The CDR3: CASSLPQGGKETQYF. The CDR3 DNA sequence: TGTGCCAGCAGCCTACCCCAGGGCGGTAAAGAGACCCAGTACTTC.

This clonotype was detected ten times or more. V is TRBV21-1 and J is TRBJ1-4; TRBD1 was called by the table and not checked on the DNA. TRBV21-1 is classified as a pseudogene. The CDR3 runs 17 residues. The CDR3: CASSKALWTGEYEKLFF. CDR3 DNA sequence: TGTGCCAGCAGCAAAGCGCTTTGGACAGGGGAGTATGAAAAACTGTTTTTT.

V and J are TRBV7-2 and TRBJ1-5, with D uncertain. Germline V gives CDR1 SGHTA, CDR2 FQGNSA. Between the trimmed V and J ends, which lost 6 bases and 0 bases, there was a span of 3 bases. The CDR3 runs 12 residues. In DNA, the CDR3 is TGTGCCAGCAGTCATAGCAATCAGCCCCAGCATTTT. Amino acids: CASSHSNQPQHF.